The 25 T cell receptor beta chains given below trace back to one sample, sequenced in a study of shared clonotypes between healthy human individuals. Sequenced by immunoSEQ multiplex PCR; TCRdb stores in-frame clones only, minus some. The table records roughly 2.6 million clones, just over 90% of them present only once. Sequenced: naive CD4+ T cells sorted from blood. The subset: CD45RA+ positively selected. The receptor set was obtained from a man between 18 and 35 years old in good health.

Details on this clone: In the same sample, other DNA sequences code for this CDR3. This chain joins TRBV18 and TRBJ1-1; no clear D gene. Germline V gene lookup returns CDR1 KGHSH and CDR2 LQKENI. The length of the CDR3 is 12 residues. Trimming took 3 bases from V and 1 from J, leaving 3 bases between them. The CDR3 DNA follows: TGTGCCAGCTCACCGGCGAACACTGAAGCTTTCTTT. It encodes CASSPANTEAFF.

Turning to this clone: Different DNA sequences within this sample yield the same CDR3. This sequence joins TRBV27 and TRBJ1-1, with D tentatively TRBD1 (5 bases). The CDR3 length is 14 residues. Germline CDR1 reads MNHEY; CDR2 reads SMNVEV (reference sequence). Trimming took 3 bases from V and 1 from J, leaving 9 bases between them. This CDR3 is CASSLRGTNTEAFF. The CDR3 nucleotides are TGTGCCAGCAGTTTGCGCGGGACGAACACTGAAGCTTTCTTT.

In its sample, this clone was seen once. This chain uses TRBV7-8 with TRBJ1-6; the D gene is possibly TRBD1 (6 bases). The germline CDR1 and CDR2 sequences are SGHVS and FQNEAQ. V lost 5 bases, J lost 13 bases, and 12 bases lay in between. The CDR3 runs to 12 residues. The CDR3 loop reads CASSNEGGPLHF. The CDR3 DNA sequence: TGTGCCAGCAGCAACGAGGGGGGGCCCCTCCACTTT.

The chain employs TRBV23-1 and TRBJ2-7, with D perhaps TRBD1 or TRBD2 (5 bases each). TRBV23-1 is identified as an open reading frame with a role that is uncertain. Trimming shortened V by 0 bases and J by 4 bases, and 22 bases separated the two germline ends. The CDR3 extends over 18 amino acids. CDR3 sequence (DNA): TGCGCCAGCAGTCAATCGGAGCCCGGGAACCGGGGCTCGTACGAGCAGTACTTC. Translated: CASSQSEPGNRGSYEQYF.

The chain combines TRBV7-2 with TRBJ2-2, with D possibly matching TRBD2 (6 bases). The V gene's germline CDR1 is SGHTA and CDR2 FQGNSA. The length of the CDR3 is 17 residues. V lost 6 bases and J lost 0, with 17 bases in between. CDR3 bases: TGTGCCAGCAGTATCCCTACCGGGACTTCGAACACCGGGGAGCTGTTTTTT. Its translation is CASSIPTGTSNTGELFF.

V usage is TRBV2 and J usage is TRBJ2-1, with a tentative D call TRBD2 (6 bases). The CDR3 length is 15 residues. Trimming took off 1 base at V and 4 bases at J, with 11 bases between the two ends. Germline V gene sequence: CDR1 SNHLY, CDR2 FYNNEI. The CDR3 coding sequence is TGTGCCAGCAGTGAAGAGAGGGGACTGTACAATGAGCAGTTCTTC. Translating it yields CASSEERGLYNEQFF.

This CDR3 reads CASSLAGAAGNTIYF. The DNA for the CDR3 is TGTGCCAGCAGTTTAGCTGGGGCGGCTGGAAACACCATATATTTT. The rearrangement links TRBV28 to TRBJ1-3; D might be TRBD1 (5 bases). The germline V gene encodes CDR1 MDHEN and CDR2 SYDVKM. Between the trimmed V and J ends, which lost 2 bases and 2 bases, there was a span of 10 bases. This CDR3 contains 15 residues. Variable domain in full (rest from reference TRBV28 and TRBJ1-3): DVKVTQSSRYLVKRTGEKVFLECVQDMDHENMFWYRQDPGLGLRLIYFSYDVKMKEKGDIPEGYSVSREKKERFSLILESASTNQTSMYLCASSLAGAAGNTIYFGEGSWLTVV.

The chain recombines TRBV7-9 with TRBJ2-3; D is possibly TRBD1 or TRBD2 (6 bases each). This CDR3 comprises 18 residues. V was cut by 5 bases and J by 2 bases, with 23 bases left in between. Germline V gene sequence: CDR1 SEHNR, CDR2 FQNEAQ (reference sequence). CDR3 residues: CASSPGARGGITTDTQYF. Written as DNA, the CDR3 is TGTGCCAGCAGCCCCGGGGCCAGGGGCGGGATTACCACAGATACGCAGTATTTT.

The rearrangement joins TRBV25-1 to TRBJ2-5; no clear D gene. The CDR3 totals 15 residues. Germline loops: CDR1 MGHDK, CDR2 SYGVNS. The V and J ends lost 3 bases and 0 bases respectively, with 11 bases between them. The CDR3 bases are TGTGCCAGCAGTGACCTTGGGAACCACCAAGAGACCCAGTACTTC. The encoded protein is CASSDLGNHQETQYF.

Note on this clone: The sample has other DNA sequences that encode this CDR3 too. This sequence joins TRBV7-2 and TRBJ2-5, with D tentatively TRBD2 (5 bases). The CDR3 totals 13 residues. Germline lookup yields CDR1 SGHTA and CDR2 FQGNSA. Trimming stripped 5 bases from V and 2 bases from J, with 9 bases between. The CDR3 sequence: CASSRGQQETQYF. CDR3 DNA sequence: TGTGCCAGCAGCCGCGGGCAGCAAGAGACCCAGTACTTC.

In regard to this clone: The sample contains more than one DNA sequence encoding this CDR3. V usage is TRBV5-1 and J usage is TRBJ1-2; D gene uncertain. The CDR3 consists of 13 residues. Germline loops: CDR1 SGHRS, CDR2 YFSETQ. Between the trimmed V and J ends, which lost 1 base and 3 bases, there was a span of 7 bases. The CDR3 protein is CASSLRADYGYTF. The CDR3 coding sequence is TGCGCCAGCAGCTTGCGGGCAGACTATGGCTACACCTTC.

For the CDR3, the DNA is TGTGCCAGTAGTACCGGGACAGGGTTTGGCTACACCTTC. Translation: CASSTGTGFGYTF. The gene calls are TRBV19 and TRBJ1-2; TRBD1 agrees at 9 bases. V shed 4 bases, J shed 7 bases, and the junction held 4 bases outside the gene matches. CDR3 size: 13 residues. Germline loops: CDR1 LNHDA, CDR2 SQIVND (reference sequence).

V usage is TRBV6-5 and J usage is TRBJ2-5; 9 bases are a match to TRBD2. Germline CDR1 MNHEY, CDR2 SVGAGI. V lost 0 bases, J lost 2 bases, and 4 bases stayed unmatched. This CDR3 is 16 amino acids long. The CDR3 is CASSYSGGRGQETQYF. For the CDR3, the DNA is TGTGCCAGCAGTTACTCTGGCGGGAGGGGGCAAGAGACCCAGTACTTC.

The V and J genes are TRBV15 and TRBJ1-6, with D possibly TRBD1 on 5 matching bases. The V gene lost 10 bases and the J gene lost 6 bases, with 31 bases spanning the gap. CDR1 LNHNV and CDR2 YYDKDF come from the germline V gene (reference sequence). CDR3 length equals 19 residues. This chain's CDR3 is CAIPSGPIGRGLVNSPLHF. The CDR3, as DNA: TGTGCCATTCCATCAGGGCCGATTGGAAGGGGTCTGGTTAATTCACCCCTCCACTTT.

J is TRBJ1-2 and V is TRBV28, with D possibly being TRBD1 (6 bases). Germline CDR1 reads MDHEN; CDR2 reads SYDVKM. V lost 5 bases, J lost 9 bases, and 16 bases lay in between. The CDR3 spans 13 residues. The CDR3 DNA reads TGTGCCAGCAGTAGCAGGACAGTCTACAGCTACACCTTC. This encodes CASSSRTVYSYTF.

This chain joins TRBV6-1 and TRBJ2-1, with D possibly TRBD2 on 6 matching bases. This CDR3 comprises 15 residues. V lost 6 bases and J lost 2, with 14 bases in between. Germline-derived CDR1 and CDR2 are MNHNS and SASEGT. CDR3 region: CASRDSGSTYNEQFF. The CDR3 nucleotides are TGTGCCAGCAGGGATAGCGGAAGTACCTACAATGAGCAGTTCTTC.

The chain has TRBV28 and TRBJ2-3; 16 nucleotides match TRBD2. V lost 7 bases to trimming and J lost 1 base; unmatched junction nucleotides: 8. There are 18 residues in the CDR3. CDR1 is MDHEN and CDR2 is SYDVKM in the germline V gene. CDR3 DNA sequence: TGTGCCAGCAATGAACCGGGACTAGCGGGGGGGGGCACAGATACGCAGTATTTT. Encoded protein: CASNEPGLAGGGTDTQYF.

The CDR3 coding sequence is TGTGCCAGCAGCCACACGGCGGGCAATCAGCCCCAGCATTTT. Translation: CASSHTAGNQPQHF. The chain has TRBV16 and TRBJ1-5; D is unresolved. The CDR3 is 14 residues long. V lost 3 bases and J 2 bases, leaving 8 bases between the germline ends. Germline CDR1 and CDR2: KGHSY and FQNENV.

The chain is built from TRBV5-1 and TRBJ1-2; 8 positions agree with TRBD1. CDR1 SGHRS and CDR2 YFSETQ come from the germline V gene. The CDR3 is made up of 13 amino acids. Trimming took 4 bases from V and 5 from J; bases not matched to a gene: 4. CDR3 amino acids: CASSGTGIYGYTF. Here the CDR3 DNA reads TGCGCCAGCAGCGGGACAGGAATATATGGCTACACCTTC.

The chain recombines TRBV6-5 with TRBJ1-6; 7 bases fit TRBD1. Germline CDR1 reads MNHEY; CDR2 reads SVGAGI. CDR3 length: 14 amino acids. Unmatched junction bases numbered 4, after V lost 6 bases and J lost 5 bases. CDR3 region: CASSFGQDNSPLHF. CDR3 bases: TGTGCCAGCAGCTTCGGACAGGATAATTCACCCCTCCACTTT.

CDR3 region: CASRTDNTEAFF. CDR3 DNA sequence: TGTGCCAGCCGGACAGATAACACTGAAGCTTTCTTT. The V call is TRBV2, the J call TRBJ1-1, with D possibly matching TRBD1 (6 bases). V was trimmed by 8 bases and J by 2 bases, leaving 9 bases between them. The CDR3 is made up of 12 amino acids. Per the germline V gene, CDR1 is SNHLY and CDR2 is FYNNEI.

The V and J genes are TRBV30 and TRBJ2-5; tentatively, D is TRBD1 or TRBD2 (5 bases each). TRBJ2-7 matches the DNA end more closely, so the J call is doubtful. Germline loops: CDR1 GTSNPN, CDR2 SVGIG (reference sequence). CDR3 length: 13 residues. The CDR3 reads CAWSTGWGSEQYF. The DNA of the CDR3 is TGTGCCTGGAGTACCGGGTGGGGGTCCGAGCAGTACTTC.

The chain recombines TRBV7-9 with TRBJ2-7, with D possibly TRBD2 on 7 matching bases. The CDR3 runs 15 residues. Per the germline V gene, CDR1 is SEHNR and CDR2 is FQNEAQ (reference sequence). The ends were cut back, 3 bases at V and 3 bases at J, with 15 bases in the middle. Written as DNA, the CDR3 is TGTGCCAGCAGCTTGGGGGGGACAACCGTCTACGAGCAGTACTTC. This gives the protein CASSLGGTTVYEQYF.

The J gene is TRBJ2-2, the V gene TRBV27; tentative D call: TRBD1 (6 bases). The CDR3 is made up of 14 amino acids. Deletions cut 5 bases from V and 4 bases from J, with 11 bases between. Germline CDR1 reads MNHEY; CDR2 reads SMNVEV (reference sequence). CDR3 DNA sequence: TGTGCCAGCAGTCCCCGGACAGTCACCGGGGAGCTGTTTTTT. It yields the protein CASSPRTVTGELFF.

The chain recombines TRBV6-5 with TRBJ1-1; TRBD1 is a possible D gene (5 bases). CDR1 is MNHEY, CDR2 SVGAGI, per germline. CDR3 length: 14 residues. The V end lost 6 bases, the J end lost 0 bases, and 11 bases lay between the germline ends. CDR3 residues: CASRRQRLNTEAFF. The CDR3 region has the DNA TGTGCCAGCAGGCGACAGCGTTTGAACACTGAAGCTTTCTTT.